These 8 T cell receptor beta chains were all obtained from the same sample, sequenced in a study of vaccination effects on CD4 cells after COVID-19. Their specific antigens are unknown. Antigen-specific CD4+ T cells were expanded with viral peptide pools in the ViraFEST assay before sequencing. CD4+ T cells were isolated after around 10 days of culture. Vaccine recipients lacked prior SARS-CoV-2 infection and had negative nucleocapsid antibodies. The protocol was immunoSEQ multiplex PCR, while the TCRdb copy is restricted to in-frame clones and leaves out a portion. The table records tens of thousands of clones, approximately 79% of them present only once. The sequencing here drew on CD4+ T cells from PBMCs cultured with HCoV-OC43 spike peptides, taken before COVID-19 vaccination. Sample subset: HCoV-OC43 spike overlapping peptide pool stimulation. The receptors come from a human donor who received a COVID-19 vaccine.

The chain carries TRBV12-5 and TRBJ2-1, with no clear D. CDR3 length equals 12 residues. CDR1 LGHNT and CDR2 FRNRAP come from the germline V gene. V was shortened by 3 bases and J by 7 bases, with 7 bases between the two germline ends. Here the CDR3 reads CASGFSANEQFF. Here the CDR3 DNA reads TGTGCTAGTGGTTTCTCAGCGAATGAGCAGTTCTTC.

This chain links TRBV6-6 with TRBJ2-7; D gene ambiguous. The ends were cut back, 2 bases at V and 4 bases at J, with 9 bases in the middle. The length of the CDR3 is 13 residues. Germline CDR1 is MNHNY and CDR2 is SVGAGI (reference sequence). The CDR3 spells CASSYRGPYEQYV. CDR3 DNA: TGTGCCAGCAGTTACCGCGGACCGTACGAGCAGTACGTC.

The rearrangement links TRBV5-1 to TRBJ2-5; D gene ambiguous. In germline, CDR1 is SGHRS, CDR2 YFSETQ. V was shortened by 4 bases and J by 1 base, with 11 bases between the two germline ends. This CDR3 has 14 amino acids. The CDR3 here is CASSPRGPQETQYF. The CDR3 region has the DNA TGCGCCAGCAGCCCCCGTGGCCCCCAAGAGACCCAGTACTTC.

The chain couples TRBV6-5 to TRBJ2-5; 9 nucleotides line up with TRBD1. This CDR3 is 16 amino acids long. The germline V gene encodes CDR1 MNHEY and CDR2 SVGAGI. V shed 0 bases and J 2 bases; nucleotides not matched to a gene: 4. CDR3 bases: TGTGCCAGCAGTTACTCTAAAGGGACAGGGCAAGAGACCCAGTACTTC. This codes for CASSYSKGTGQETQYF.

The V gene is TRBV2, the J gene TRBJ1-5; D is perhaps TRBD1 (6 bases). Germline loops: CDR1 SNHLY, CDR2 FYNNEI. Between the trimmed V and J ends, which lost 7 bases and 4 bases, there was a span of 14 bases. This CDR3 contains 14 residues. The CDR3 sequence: CASNDRGGNQPQHF. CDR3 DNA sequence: TGTGCCAGCAACGATAGGGGGGGGAATCAGCCCCAGCATTTT.

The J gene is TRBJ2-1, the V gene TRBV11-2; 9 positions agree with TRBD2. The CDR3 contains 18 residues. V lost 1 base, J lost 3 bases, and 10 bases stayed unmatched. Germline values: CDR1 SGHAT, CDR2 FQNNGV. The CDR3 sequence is CASSLVLGGGGVYNEQFF. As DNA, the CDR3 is TGTGCCAGCAGCTTAGTACTCGGCGGGGGGGGTGTCTACAATGAGCAGTTCTTC.

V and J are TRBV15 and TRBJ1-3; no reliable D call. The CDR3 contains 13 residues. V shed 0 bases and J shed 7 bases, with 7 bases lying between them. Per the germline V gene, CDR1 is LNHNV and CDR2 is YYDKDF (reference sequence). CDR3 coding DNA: TGTGCCACCAGCAGAGATCCGGAGAACACCATATATTTT. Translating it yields CATSRDPENTIYF.

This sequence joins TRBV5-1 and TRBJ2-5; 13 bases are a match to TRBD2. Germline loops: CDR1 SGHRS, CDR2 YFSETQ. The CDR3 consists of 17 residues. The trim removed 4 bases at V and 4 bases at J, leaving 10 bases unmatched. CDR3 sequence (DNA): TGCGCCAGCAGCCAGACTAGCGGGGGGTTGCGTGGAGAGACCCAGTACTTC. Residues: CASSQTSGGLRGETQYF.